This TCR beta chain was sequenced for a study of spatial heterogeneity in lung cancer. This clonotype was seen ten or more times. TCRdb independently ran MiXCR on the 5' RACE reads; one entry per CDR3 protein. The sample carries some 37,000 distinct CDR3 sequences, 4% to 6% recorded once. Documented time point: sample taken at primary tumor resection. Whole RNA, which was extracted from tumor, nontumor lung tissue or frozen PBMC, was sequenced without any cell sorting. The V gene end was trimmed by 5 bases and the J gene end by 5 bases; junction bases not matched to a gene: 3. The CDR3 has 14 amino acids. CDR1 and CDR2 from the germline V gene are SNHLY and FYNNEI.

This clonotype was sampled from a female donor with early-stage non-small cell lung cancer. The source material was PBMCs, sampled at surgery. The chain uses TRBV2 and TRBJ1-5; 10 nucleotides line up with TRBD1. The chain's CDR3 is CASSRGTGDQPQHF. The DNA for the CDR3 is TGTGCCAGCAGTCGTGGGACAGGGGATCAGCCCCAGCATTTT.